This T cell receptor beta chain was captured in a study of immune characterization of retroperitoneal liposarcoma. The CDR3 loop spans 11 amino acids. V lost 7 bases, J lost 5 bases, and 7 bases lay in between. Germline V gene lookup returns CDR1 MGHDK and CDR2 SYGVNS. This clonotype was recorded a few times. TCRdb reanalysed the PCR reads using MiXCR and keeps one entry per CDR3 protein. Of about 10,000 distinct CDR3 sequences listed, around 30% are singletons. The chain recombines TRBV25-1 with TRBJ2-3, with D possibly being TRBD2 (5 bases). The TCR sequence derives from a male donor with retroperitoneal liposarcoma. Sequenced sample: tumor tissue. The CDR3 DNA reads TGTGCCAGCACCGCGGGAGATACGCAGTATTTT. It yields the protein CASTAGDTQYF.